This TCR beta chain was profiled in a study of vaccination effects on CD4 cells after COVID-19. In the study overall: Two doses of BNT162b2 or mRNA-1273 vaccine were administered to participants.

This table comes from immunoSEQ multiplex PCR, and its TCRdb copy is limited to in-frame clones, with some not included. The sample has more than 40,000 clones, over 75% seen once; the top ten hold approximately 2.8%. On this clone itself: Its specificity is not known.

Peptide-pool stimulation followed by sequencing identified expanded antigen-specific CD4+ clonotypes in the ViraFEST assay. When ten to eleven days of culture had elapsed, CD4+ T cells were isolated. Nucleocapsid antibodies were negative in the vaccine recipients, who had never had SARS-CoV-2 infection. Deletions cut 5 bases from V and 4 bases from J, with 11 bases between. Germline loops: CDR1 SGHAT, CDR2 FQNNGV. The CDR3 contains 14 residues. This TCR came from a human donor who received a COVID-19 vaccine. The chain combines TRBV11-2 with TRBJ2-2, with D uncertain. The sample consisted of CD4+ T cells from PBMCs cultured with HCoV-NL63 spike peptides, taken before COVID-19 vaccination. CDR3 protein: CASSGAIITGELFF. CDR3 sequence (DNA): TGTGCCAGCAGCGGAGCTATTATCACCGGGGAGCTGTTTTTT.